A single sample gave rise to the 24 T cell receptor beta chains below, sequenced in a study of blood T cell repertoires in COVID-19. TCRdb's table, derived via immunoSEQ multiplex PCR, lists solely in-frame clones and lacks some. The table has 200,000 to 300,000 clones, more than 75% seen once. The sample comprised peripheral blood. The receptors shown here come from a woman in her sixties or seventies with COVID-19, enrolled during active disease.

This chain uses TRBV28 with TRBJ1-6; D might be TRBD1 (5 bases). Looked up from germline, CDR1 is MDHEN and CDR2 is SYDVKM. This CDR3 region has 16 residues. Deletions cut 7 bases from V and 10 bases from J, with 23 bases between. The CDR3 DNA sequence: TGTGCCAGCACCAGTCGCGGGGGGGTGGGTGGATCACCCCTCCACTTT. Translating it yields CASTSRGGVGGSPLHF. Full variable domain (rest looked up from reference TRBV28 and TRBJ1-6): DVKVTQSSRYLVKRTGEKVFLECVQDMDHENMFWYRQDPGLGLRLIYFSYDVKMKEKGDIPEGYSVSREKKERFSLILESASTNQTSMYLCASTSRGGVGGSPLHFGNGTRLTVT.

The chain couples TRBV30 to TRBJ2-5; possibly TRBD2 for D (6 bases). The length of the CDR3 is 14 residues. The V and J ends lost 2 bases and 7 bases respectively, with 17 bases between them. Germline-derived CDR1 and CDR2 are GTSNPN and SVGIG (reference sequence). The DNA for the CDR3 is TGTGCCTGGAGTACGGGGCCCGGGACTGGGACCCAGTACTTC. Translating it yields CAWSTGPGTGTQYF.

This sequence joins TRBV6-2 or TRBV6-3 and TRBJ2-7; weak D call: TRBD2 (6 bases). In germline, CDR1 is MNHEY, CDR2 SVGEGT. The germline V and J ends were trimmed by 5 bases and 6 bases, with 14 bases remaining between them. CDR3 length equals 13 residues. The DNA for the CDR3 is TGTGCCAGCAGTAAGCTAGCGCGGGCCGAGCAGTACTTC. This encodes CASSKLARAEQYF.

This clone has just one count. This chain uses TRBV15 with TRBJ2-7; TRBD1 matches 12 bases. The junction had 3 bases not matched to a gene; V was cut back by 4 bases and J by 5 bases. The CDR3 totals 14 residues. Per the germline V gene, CDR1 is LNHNV and CDR2 is YYDKDF (reference sequence). For the CDR3, the DNA is TGTGCCACCAGCAAGGGACAGGGGGCAGACGAGCAGTACTTC. Amino acid sequence: CATSKGQGADEQYF.

The chain is built from TRBV3-1 (or the pseudogene TRBV3-2) and TRBJ2-7; 8 nucleotides line up with TRBD1. Germline CDR1 is LGHDT and CDR2 is YNNKEL (reference sequence). The CDR3 runs 14 residues. The trim removed 4 bases at V and 3 bases at J, leaving 5 bases unmatched. CDR3 region: CASSRWDRSYEQYF. The DNA of the CDR3 is TGTGCCAGCAGCCGATGGGACAGGAGCTACGAGCAGTACTTC.

The chain is built from TRBV18 and TRBJ2-5; D is unclear. The CDR3 totals 16 residues. Trimming removed 4 bases from V and 5 bases from J, with 20 bases in between. Germline V gene lookup returns CDR1 KGHSH and CDR2 LQKENI. The CDR3 DNA is TGTGCCAGCTCACACGGAGTCCAGAAGAGACGCGAGACCCAGTACTTC. Its translation is CASSHGVQKRRETQYF.

The J gene is TRBJ1-5, the V gene TRBV2, with D perhaps TRBD1 (6 bases). Germline CDR1 reads SNHLY; CDR2 reads FYNNEI. The CDR3 sequence is 15 residues long. Between the trimmed V and J ends, which lost 5 bases and 2 bases, there was a span of 13 bases. The CDR3 protein is CASSLTGSRNQPQHF. The CDR3 DNA sequence: TGTGCCAGCAGTCTTACAGGGTCCCGCAATCAGCCCCAGCATTTT.

The chain links TRBV19 to TRBJ2-7; 9 bases are a match to TRBD1. Germline assignment: CDR1 LNHDA and CDR2 SQIVND (reference sequence). The junction had 2 bases not matched to a gene; V was cut back by 1 base and J by 4 bases. The CDR3 totals 14 residues. Here the CDR3 DNA reads TGTGCCAGTAGTATAGGGACAGGGGAATACGAGCAGTACTTC. Its protein product is CASSIGTGEYEQYF.

The rearrangement uses TRBV7-9 and TRBJ1-6; 8 nucleotides match TRBD1. V lost 8 bases, J lost 10 bases, and 10 bases stayed unmatched. CDR3 length equals 14 residues. The germline V gene encodes CDR1 SEHNR and CDR2 FQNEAQ (reference sequence). The CDR3 here is CASGPGWDRSPLHF. In DNA, the CDR3 is TGTGCCAGCGGGCCGGGGTGGGACAGGTCACCCCTCCACTTT.

V and J are TRBV12-3 or TRBV12-4 and TRBJ1-4; D gene ambiguous. With 2 bases removed from V and 5 bases from J, the gap between germline ends came to 6 bases. The CDR3 runs 13 residues. The CDR3 reads CASSLIRNEKLFF. DNA of the CDR3: TGTGCCAGCAGTTTAATCCGGAATGAAAAACTGTTTTTT.

The V gene is TRBV15, the J gene TRBJ2-1; tentatively, D is TRBD2 (5 bases). Between the trimmed V and J ends, which lost 2 bases and 0 bases, there was a span of 17 bases. The CDR3 contains 18 residues. Germline V gene lookup returns CDR1 LNHNV and CDR2 YYDKDF (reference sequence). The CDR3, as DNA: TGTGCCACCAGCAGATCCCTAAGCGGCCTGAGCTCCTACAATGAGCAGTTCTTC. Translation: CATSRSLSGLSSYNEQFF.

About this clone: This CDR3 is also generated by other DNA sequences in the sample. The chain recombines TRBV5-1 with TRBJ2-7; 9 nucleotides agree with TRBD2. Looked up from germline, CDR1 is SGHRS and CDR2 is YFSETQ. CDR3 length equals 17 residues. V gave up 4 bases and J gave up 2 bases; unmatched junction bases: 13. This CDR3 reads CASSNGLAGGPTYEQYF. The CDR3 nucleotides are TGCGCCAGCAGCAACGGACTGGCGGGAGGGCCCACCTACGAGCAGTACTTC.

V usage is TRBV7-3 and J usage is TRBJ2-3; 10 nucleotides align to TRBD2. The V segment lost 5 bases and the J segment 2 bases; nucleotides outside the gene matches: 7. Germline CDR1 reads SGHTA; CDR2 reads FQGTGA. The CDR3 totals 16 residues. CDR3: CASSIRTSGYTDTQYF. The DNA for the CDR3 is TGTGCCAGCAGCATACGGACTAGCGGATACACAGATACGCAGTATTTT.

V is TRBV7-3 and J is TRBJ1-5; perhaps TRBD1 as D (6 bases). This CDR3 has 18 residues. V lost 5 bases and J lost 0, with 20 bases in between. Germline V gene sequence: CDR1 SGHTA, CDR2 FQGTGA. The CDR3 reads CASSPSGGRWYSNQPQHF. DNA for the CDR3: TGTGCCAGCAGCCCATCGGGGGGGCGATGGTATAGCAATCAGCCCCAGCATTTT.

This clone was counted a single time. V gene TRBV19 combines with J gene TRBJ2-1; D may be TRBD2 (5 bases). From germline, CDR1 is LNHDA and CDR2 SQIVND (reference sequence). This CDR3 is 15 amino acids long. V shed 3 bases and J shed 5 bases, with 14 bases lying between them. CDR3 loop: CASSMSSGINNEQFF. In DNA, the CDR3 is TGTGCCAGTAGTATGTCGAGCGGTATAAACAATGAGCAGTTCTTC.

This rearrangement joins TRBV20-1 to TRBJ2-7, with a weak D call TRBD1 (6 bases). Deletions cut 3 bases from V and 4 bases from J, with 10 bases between. This CDR3 is 12 amino acids long. Germline V gives CDR1 DFQATT, CDR2 SNEGSKA (reference sequence). CDR3 DNA: TGCAGTGCTAGTGAGACAGGTTACGAGCAGTACTTC. Amino acids: CSASETGYEQYF.

CDR3 sequence (DNA): TGTGCCAGCAGCTTAGGGAGGACTAGCGGGAGTCTTTACGAGCAGTACTTC. As protein: CASSLGRTSGSLYEQYF. This chain connects TRBV7-2 to TRBJ2-7, with 13 bases identical to TRBD2. CDR3 length: 17 residues. With V trimmed by 1 base and J by 4 bases, 7 bases remained unmatched. Germline V gene sequence: CDR1 SGHTA, CDR2 FQGNSA.

The chain uses TRBV28 and TRBJ2-1; 14 bases map to TRBD2. V gave up 5 bases and J gave up 13 bases; unmatched junction bases: 10. This CDR3 is 15 amino acids long. Per germline, CDR1 MDHEN and CDR2 SYDVKM. The CDR3 sequence: CASSGRLAGGPSQFF. CDR3 in DNA: TGTGCCAGCAGTGGCCGACTAGCGGGAGGGCCTTCCCAGTTCTTC.

The genes are TRBV19 and TRBJ1-2, with TRBD1 as a possible D gene (5 bases). V was pared by 3 bases and J by 4 bases, with 12 bases between. Germline values: CDR1 LNHDA, CDR2 SQIVND (reference sequence). The CDR3 is 14 residues long. The CDR3 region has the DNA TGTGCCAGTAGTATCCAGGCAGGGCGCTATGGCTACACCTTC. Encoded protein: CASSIQAGRYGYTF.

The chain couples TRBV5-6 to TRBJ1-1, with D unresolved. Germline V lookup: CDR1 SGHDT, CDR2 YYEEEE. V shed 6 bases and J shed 3 bases, with 15 bases lying between them. This CDR3 comprises 14 residues. CDR3: CASTERQVDTEAFF. DNA of the CDR3: TGTGCCAGCACAGAACGGCAGGTCGACACTGAAGCTTTCTTT.

This clone was detected only once. The chain couples TRBV7-3 to TRBJ2-4, with D tentatively TRBD2 (7 bases). The CDR3 is 19 amino acids. V shed 0 bases and J shed 1 base, with 19 bases lying between them. CDR1 and CDR2 (germline): SGHTA, FQGTGA. CDR3 nucleotides: TGTGCCAGCAGCTTAACGTCTGGGTTCGGGGGGCGGGCCAAAAACATTCAGTACTTC. It yields the protein CASSLTSGFGGRAKNIQYF.

This clone occurred a few times. This rearrangement joins TRBV28 to TRBJ2-5; 9 bases map to TRBD1. Germline V gene sequence: CDR1 MDHEN, CDR2 SYDVKM. The junction had 3 bases not matched to a gene; V was cut back by 2 bases and J by 2 bases. This CDR3 comprises 15 residues. CDR3: CASSLPGQGQETQYF. In nucleotides, the CDR3 is TGTGCCAGCAGTTTACCGGGACAGGGACAAGAGACCCAGTACTTC.

This clone was seen only once. V is TRBV6-5 and J is TRBJ1-5; D not resolved. Trimming cost V 0 bases and J 0 bases, with 6 bases left between them. The CDR3 contains 15 residues. Germline assignment: CDR1 MNHEY and CDR2 SVGAGI. The CDR3 sequence: CASSYSQNSNQPQHF. CDR3 sequence (DNA): TGTGCCAGCAGTTACTCTCAAAATAGCAATCAGCCCCAGCATTTT.

J is TRBJ2-3 and V is TRBV6-4, with 7 bases identical to TRBD1. The CDR3 is 14 amino acids. The V gene end was trimmed by 6 bases and the J gene end by 0 bases; junction bases not matched to a gene: 3. From germline, CDR1 is MRHNA and CDR2 SNTAGT. CDR3 amino acids: CASRMDRSTDTQYF. The DNA of the CDR3 is TGTGCCAGCAGAATGGACAGGAGCACAGATACGCAGTATTTT.